This T cell receptor beta chain was observed in a study of T cell responses to AZD1222 COVID-19 vaccine. V shed 4 bases, J shed 4 bases, and the junction held 1 base outside the gene matches. The germline V gene has CDR1 KGHSH and CDR2 LQKENI. This CDR3 has 15 residues. The method was immunoSEQ multiplex PCR; TCRdb's version includes in-frame clones alone and lacks a portion of them. Found here are about 130,000 clones, 88% of them singletons; the top ten hold roughly a sixth. The receptor was isolated from an adult in good health. This sample comprised peripheral blood, obtained on day 0 of MenACWY control vaccination. This chain connects TRBV18 to TRBJ2-2; TRBD2 agrees at 12 bases. This CDR3 is CASSQGLAGTGELFF. As DNA, the CDR3 is TGTGCCAGCTCACAGGGACTAGCGGGCACCGGGGAGCTGTTTTTT. The whole variable domain, filled in from reference TRBV18 and TRBJ2-2, reads NAGVMQNPRHLVRRRGQEARLRCSPMKGHSHVYWYRQLPEEGLKFMVYLQKENIIDESGMPKERFSAEFPKEGPSILRIQQVVRGDSAAYFCASSQGLAGTGELFFGEGSRLTVL.